The subject of this entry is one T cell receptor (beta chain). The data were obtained in a study of T cells in Graves' hyperthyroidism and ophthalmopathy. This CDR3 is 15 amino acids long. CDR1 and CDR2 (germline): SGHRS, YFSETQ. Trimming took 2 bases from V and 4 from J, leaving 12 bases between them. Amplification yielded TCR beta CDR3 regions, with RNA transcripts as the source. When the TCR CDR3 underwent first-round RT-PCR, the HTBI primer set was used. TCRdb re-analysed the multiplex PCR reads in MiXCR, keeping a single row per CDR3 protein. This table holds about 840,000 distinct CDR3 sequences, around 39% found once.

The TCR sequence derives from a man aged 18-30 years with Graves' hyperthyroidism. Material for sequencing was blood. The V and J genes are TRBV5-1 and TRBJ2-2, with a tentative D call TRBD2 (5 bases). The CDR3 coding sequence is TGCGCCAGCAGCTTCGGCGCTAGCCCCACCGGGGAGCTGTTTTTT. Translation gives CASSFGASPTGELFF.